The 12 T cell receptor beta chains below were found in one sample sequenced in a study of radiation and T cells in renal cell carcinoma. This table comes from immunoSEQ multiplex PCR, and its TCRdb copy is limited to in-frame clones, with some not included. Of around 75,000 clones detected, over 80% appear once; the ten largest clones hold approximately 6.4%. Time point indicated: blood 2 weeks post-SBRT. Indicated treatment: 15 Gy SBRT to primary tumor, nephrectomy 4 weeks later. The sample consisted of blood, taken from a patient whose treatment included radiotherapy and nephrectomy. Source of these receptors: a man aged 60-69 years with renal cell carcinoma.

The table lists this clone with a few counts. V is TRBV18 and J is TRBJ2-1, with 11 positions matching TRBD2. V lost 7 bases to trimming and J lost 2 bases; unmatched junction nucleotides: 4. The CDR3 has 15 amino acids. Germline CDR1 reads KGHSH; CDR2 reads LQKENI. This CDR3 is CASYLAGGPYNEQFF. In DNA form, the CDR3 reads TGTGCCAGCTACCTAGCGGGAGGACCCTACAATGAGCAGTTCTTC.

The J gene is TRBJ1-5, the V gene TRBV5-5; D unresolved. The V and J ends lost 1 base and 3 bases respectively, with 11 bases between them. The germline CDR1 and CDR2 sequences are SGHKS and YYEKEE (reference sequence). The CDR3 sequence is 15 residues long. The CDR3 DNA reads TGTGCCAGCAGCTTGATTGACGGGTTCAATCAGCCCCAGCATTTT. Encoded protein: CASSLIDGFNQPQHF.

The chain carries TRBV9 and TRBJ2-2, with TRBD2 as a possible D gene (5 bases). In germline, CDR1 is SGDLS, CDR2 YYNGEE. V was pared by 5 bases and J by 0 bases, with 14 bases between. The CDR3 covers 16 residues. The CDR3 reads CASSELYGANTGELFF. In DNA, the CDR3 is TGTGCCAGCAGTGAGTTGTACGGGGCGAACACCGGGGAGCTGTTTTTT. Full variable domain (outside the CDR3, taken from reference TRBV9 and TRBJ2-2): DSGVTQTPKHLITATGQRVTLRCSPRSGDLSVYWYQQSLDQGLQFLIQYYNGEERAKGNILERFSAQQFPDLHSELNLSSLELGDSALYFCASSELYGANTGELFFGEGSRLTVL.

In the case of this clone: Other DNA sequences in the same sample also yield this CDR3. This chain uses TRBV10-1 with TRBJ2-7, with TRBD2 matching 7 bases. With 6 bases clipped from V and 2 bases from J, the junction kept 1 base outside the gene matches. Germline V gene data show CDR1 as WNHNN and CDR2 as SYGVQD (reference sequence). The CDR3 consists of 12 residues. This chain's CDR3 is CASSAGAYEQYF. For the CDR3, the DNA is TGCGCCAGCAGCGCGGGGGCCTACGAGCAGTACTTC.

The J gene is TRBJ2-7, the V gene TRBV6-5; 13 bases map to TRBD2. Looked up from germline, CDR1 is MNHEY and CDR2 is SVGAGI. The V and J ends lost 6 bases and 9 bases, in that order; junction bases with no gene match: 8. The CDR3 runs to 14 residues. In DNA, the CDR3 is TGTGCCAGCAGGTCGGGACTAGCGGGAAGGGTGCAGTACTTC. Its protein is CASRSGLAGRVQYF.

The chain joins TRBV19 to TRBJ1-1; TRBD1 matches at 8 bases. Looked up from germline, CDR1 is LNHDA and CDR2 is SQIVND (reference sequence). There are 17 residues in the CDR3. With V trimmed by 4 bases and J by 5 bases, 15 bases remained unmatched. The DNA for the CDR3 is TGTGCCAGTAGTACGGGTCGGACAGGGACTGAGAGGACTGAAGCTTTCTTT. Amino acid sequence: CASSTGRTGTERTEAFF.

The rearrangement uses TRBV7-8 and TRBJ1-2; D is unclear. CDR3 size: 15 residues. Germline assignment: CDR1 SGHVS and CDR2 FQNEAQ. Between the trimmed V and J ends, which lost 0 bases and 4 bases, there was a span of 12 bases. CDR3 nucleotides: TGTGCCAGCAGCTTAGCGGCAGGATTCGTCTATGGCTACACCTTC. The encoded protein is CASSLAAGFVYGYTF.

This chain uses TRBV7-9 with TRBJ2-1; D is ambiguous. There are 12 residues in the CDR3. V was clipped by 1 base and J by 7 bases, with 5 bases between them. Germline CDR1 and CDR2: SEHNR and FQNEAQ (reference sequence). The CDR3 sequence is CASSLGFNEQFF. CDR3 nucleotide sequence: TGTGCCAGCAGCTTAGGTTTTAATGAGCAGTTCTTC.

This rearrangement joins TRBV5-1 to TRBJ1-2; D gene uncertain. CDR1 is SGHRS and CDR2 is YFSETQ in the germline V gene. CDR3 length: 12 amino acids. V lost 8 bases and J 2 bases, leaving 10 bases between the germline ends. CDR3 sequence: CASRTENYGYTF. CDR3 sequence (DNA): TGCGCCAGTAGGACCGAAAACTATGGCTACACCTTC.

J is TRBJ1-3 and V is TRBV4-3; the D is unclear. CDR3 length equals 14 residues. V dropped 0 bases and J dropped 7 bases, with 10 bases sitting between them. Germline V gene lookup returns CDR1 LGHNA and CDR2 YSLEER. The DNA of the CDR3 is TGCGCCAGCAGCCAAGATCTCCAAGGGAACACCATATATTTT. It yields the protein CASSQDLQGNTIYF.

This chain links TRBV5-6 with TRBJ2-7; 7 nucleotides align to TRBD2. The length of the CDR3 is 16 residues. V shed 1 base and J 5 bases; nucleotides not matched to a gene: 12. Germline CDR1 is SGHDT and CDR2 is YYEEEE. In nucleotides, the CDR3 is TGTGCCAGCAGCTTGCTCGTTTACGGGAGCGGGAACGAGCAGTACTTC. Translation: CASSLLVYGSGNEQYF.

This chain connects TRBV29-1 to TRBJ2-1; D is ambiguous. CDR1 SQVTM and CDR2 ANQGSEA come from the germline V gene. The CDR3 loop spans 17 amino acids. V lost 2 bases and J lost 0, with 17 bases in between. CDR3 loop: CSVERRLVWDSYNEQFF. CDR3 in DNA: TGCAGCGTTGAACGAAGGTTGGTCTGGGACTCCTACAATGAGCAGTTCTTC.